This passage covers 17 T cell receptor beta chains from one sample sequenced in a study of blood T cells in healthy people across ages. With a J-beta primer mix and a sample-barcoded 5' primer, a second PCR ran about 7 to 12 cycles. From the 5' RACE reads, TCRdb called clonotypes with MiXCR, one entry per CDR3 protein. The data contain fewer than 800,000 distinct CDR3 sequences, about 32% of them singletons. Sequencing was done on a sample of blood. These receptors originate from a woman over 75 in good health.

Ten or more counts support this clonotype. Here the CDR3 reads CASSESLAAQETQYF. CDR3 nucleotide sequence: TGTGCCAGCAGCGAATCTCTAGCGGCACAAGAGACCCAGTACTTC. The chain links TRBV6-5 to TRBJ2-5, with TRBD2 matching 7 bases. V dropped 6 bases and J dropped 2; count of bases not matched to a gene: 9. Germline CDR1 is MNHEY and CDR2 is SVGAGI. The CDR3 is 15 residues long.

This clonotype was seen more than once but under ten times. The V call is TRBV12-3 or TRBV12-4, the J call TRBJ2-1; 7 bases match TRBD2. The V segment lost 3 bases and the J segment 8 bases; nucleotides outside the gene matches: 7. The CDR3 has 14 residues. CDR3 nucleotides: TGTGCCAGCAGTTTCGTGCGGGAGACGGATGAGCAGTTCTTC. It codes for CASSFVRETDEQFF.

This rearrangement joins TRBV12-3 or TRBV12-4 to TRBJ2-7, with no clear D. The V end was cut by 6 bases, the J end by 7 bases, with 16 bases between. The CDR3 is 13 amino acids. The CDR3 DNA reads TGTGCCAGCAGCCTACAAGTGGCGAATGAGCAGTACTTC. Residues: CASSLQVANEQYF.

The chain uses TRBV29-1 and TRBJ1-2; D is ambiguous. V shed 6 bases and J shed 4 bases, with 12 bases lying between them. The CDR3 sequence is 12 residues long. CDR1 and CDR2 (germline): SQVTM, ANQGSEA. This CDR3 is CSVEQAGYGYTF. Written as DNA, the CDR3 is TGCAGCGTGGAGCAGGCCGGCTATGGCTACACCTTC.

There are many counts of this clonotype. The chain carries TRBV5-1 and TRBJ2-7; no clear D. Germline CDR1 is SGHRS and CDR2 is YFSETQ. The CDR3 runs 12 residues. Trimming left V 4 bases short and J 6 bases short, with 11 bases between. CDR3 in amino acids: CASSPDSFEQYF. The DNA of the CDR3 is TGCGCCAGCAGCCCAGACTCATTCGAGCAGTACTTC.

Here the CDR3 DNA reads TGCGCCAGCAGCTTGGAAGGCAGGTCCTTCACAGATACGCAGTATTTT. Translation gives CASSLEGRSFTDTQYF. The chain links TRBV5-1 to TRBJ2-3; D is uncertain. The CDR3 spans 16 residues. The germline CDR1 and CDR2 sequences are SGHRS and YFSETQ. V shed 0 bases and J shed 2 bases, with 13 bases lying between them.

The V call is TRBV7-9, the J call TRBJ1-2; D is possibly TRBD1 (5 bases). Between the trimmed V and J ends, which lost 2 bases and 6 bases, there was a span of 16 bases. The CDR3 spans 15 residues. Germline V CDR1 and CDR2: SEHNR, FQNEAQ (reference sequence). CDR3 nucleotide sequence: TGTGCCAGCAGCTTATCGGGGGTTCTTATGAATGGCTACACCTTC. Translated, it gives CASSLSGVLMNGYTF. Based on the CDR3 plus reference TRBV7-9 and TRBJ1-2, the full variable domain is DTGVSQNPRHKITKRGQNVTFRCDPISEHNRLYWYRQTLGQGPEFLTYFQNEAQLEKSRLLSDRFSAERPKGSFSTLEIQRTEQGDSAMYLCASSLSGVLMNGYTFGSGTRLTVV.

Comments on this clonotype: No conserved phenylalanine or tryptophan ends this CDR3, so it is likely a read error. The J gene is TRBJ1-2, the V gene TRBV3-1; D remains ambiguous. V lost 0 bases and J lost 0, with 5 bases in between. There are 14 residues in the CDR3. CDR1 LGHDT and CDR2 YNNKEL come from the germline V gene (reference sequence). In nucleotides, the CDR3 is TGTGCCAGCAGCCAAGACGGGGCTAACTATGGCTACACCTGC. Residues: CASSQDGANYGYTC.

This clonotype has at least ten counts. This chain connects TRBV7-2 to TRBJ2-3; 9 positions match TRBD1. The V and J ends lost 3 bases and 8 bases, in that order; junction bases with no gene match: 6. The CDR3 sequence is 14 residues long. CDR1 and CDR2 (germline): SGHTA, FQGNSA. The CDR3 nucleotides read TGTGCCAGCAGCTTCGAAAGACAGGGGGGTACGCAGTATTTT. This translates into CASSFERQGGTQYF.

This clonotype showed up just once. This could be a read error, since a much larger clone is one nucleotide away. Because it lacks the conserved phenylalanine or tryptophan at the end, this CDR3 is likely a read error. The chain has TRBV6-1 and TRBJ2-7; D may match TRBD1 or TRBD2 (5 bases each). The CDR3 contains 14 residues. V lost 8 bases to trimming and J lost 0 bases, with 14 bases between them. Germline CDR1 reads MNHNS; CDR2 reads SASEGT. The CDR3 sequence is CASALRDGSYEQYL. The CDR3 DNA is TGTGCCAGCGCCCTCCGGGACGGCTCCTACGAGCAGTACTTA.

This clonotype occurred many times. The genes are TRBV6-6 and TRBJ2-2; 8 nucleotides agree with TRBD1. The CDR3 extends over 16 amino acids. Germline CDR1 MNHNY, CDR2 SVGAGI (reference sequence). V lost 0 bases to trimming and J lost 7 bases; unmatched junction nucleotides: 7. The CDR3 protein is CASSYSDRVDGGELFF. CDR3 sequence (DNA): TGTGCCAGCAGTTACTCGGACAGGGTGGACGGCGGGGAGCTGTTTTTT.

This clonotype was recorded at least ten times. The V call is TRBV7-9, the J call TRBJ2-3, with a tentative D call TRBD2 (5 bases). This CDR3 contains 12 residues. CDR1 SEHNR and CDR2 FQNEAQ come from the germline V gene (reference sequence). V lost 5 bases and J 8 bases, leaving 11 bases between the germline ends. The CDR3 DNA reads TGTGCCAGCAGCGGACTTCGAATTACGCAGTATTTT. This sequence encodes CASSGLRITQYF.

In its sample, this clonotype was seen many times. The chain recombines TRBV21-1 with TRBJ2-3; TRBD1, the table's D call, lacks a check against the DNA. TRBV21-1 is noted as a pseudogene. The CDR3 contains 19 residues. The CDR3 coding sequence is TGTGCCAGCAGCAAATTTGGGGACAGTGCCTTCGTTAGCACAGATACGCAGTATTTT. Amino acid sequence: CASSKFGDSAFVSTDTQYF.

This clonotype was counted ten times or more. The chain joins TRBV6-6 to TRBJ2-2; D is tentatively TRBD1 or TRBD2 (5 bases each). This CDR3 has 15 amino acids. Germline CDR1 and CDR2: MNHNY and SVGAGI (reference sequence). The V end was cut by 3 bases, the J end by 4 bases, with 12 bases between. The CDR3 sequence: CASSYLGTVTGELFF. For the CDR3, the DNA is TGTGCCAGCAGTTATTTAGGGACGGTCACCGGGGAGCTGTTTTTT.

CDR3 bases: TGTGCCAGCAGTCCCTACAACGACCGAGGCGGGGAGCTGTTTTTT. Its translation: CASSPYNDRGGELFF. The genes are TRBV3-1 and TRBJ2-2; D is uncertain. V was cut by 6 bases and J by 7 bases, with 18 bases left in between. The CDR3 covers 15 residues. Germline V lookup: CDR1 LGHDT, CDR2 YNNKEL (reference sequence).

The sample holds many counts of this clonotype. This chain uses TRBV20-1 with TRBJ1-2; 7 bases agree with TRBD1. The CDR3 covers 13 residues. V gave up 6 bases and J gave up 4 bases; unmatched junction bases: 8. The germline V gene has CDR1 DFQATT and CDR2 SNEGSKA (reference sequence). The chain's CDR3 is CSAGTALSYGYTF. As DNA, the CDR3 is TGCAGTGCCGGGACAGCGCTTTCCTATGGCTACACCTTC.

Regarding this clonotype: This may be a read error, as it is one base from a much larger clone. CDR3 amino acids: CASKSGTDNTGELFF. For the CDR3, the DNA is TGTGCCAGCAAGTCCGGGACAGATAACACCGGGGAGCTGTTTTTT. This chain uses TRBV7-6 with TRBJ2-2, with TRBD1 matching over 7 bases. V was clipped by 7 bases and J by 2 bases; unmatched bases: 7. The CDR3 is 15 amino acids. CDR1 is SGHVS, CDR2 FNYEAQ, per germline.